What follows describes a single TCR beta chain. Its target is unknown. The CDR3 is 19 amino acids. CDR1 is LNHNV and CDR2 is YYDKDF in the germline V gene (reference sequence). The V end lost 0 bases, the J end lost 0 bases, and 19 bases lay between the germline ends. The data were taken from a study of Ad26.COV2.S vaccination and SARS-CoV-2 variants. General study points: Reported findings describe substantial breadth in spike-specific CD8+ and CD4+ T cell responses following vaccination. People given the vaccine had a wider spike-specific TCR breadth than placebo recipients did.

The assay was immunoSEQ multiplex PCR, and TCRdb's table has in-frame clones only and misses some. Of some 350,000 clones in the sample, 92% were seen once. The TCR sequence derives from a human donor who had recovered from COVID-19. This sequence joins TRBV15 and TRBJ2-3; D not certain. Specimen: peripheral blood, collected after recovery from COVID-19. CDR3 bases: TGTGCCACCAGCAGAGATAACCCCCTTGTGAGCGACAGCACAGATACGCAGTATTTT. Its protein product is CATSRDNPLVSDSTDTQYF.